The rows below give T cell receptor beta chains drawn from one sample of a study of cytomegalovirus exposure and HLA in healthy donors. Assay used: immunoSEQ multiplex PCR; TCRdb lists only in-frame clones, some missing. The sample carries more than 110,000 clones, over 70% recorded once. Sequences were obtained from PBMCs. The receptors derive from a man in his thirties or forties in good health and CMV-seronegative. The conserved cysteine and the conserved F or W are not part of the CDR3 here. D genes are given only for firm matches.

TRBJ1-2	NA	TRBV5-1	ASSLGAAAGYT
TRBJ1-1	TRBD1	TRBV19	ASSLGQTEAF
TRBJ1-1	TRBD1	TRBV5-4	ASSLEQGRNTEAF
TRBJ2-3	TRBD2	TRBV10-2	ASNEREVTDTQY
TRBJ1-4	TRBD1	TRBV7-8	ASSLRQGGPQKLF
TRBJ2-3	TRBD1	TRBV5-1	ASSWGQATDTQY
TRBJ1-5	NA	TRBV19	ASSIGGYGQPQH
TRBJ2-2	TRBD2	TRBV2	ASGPLSAGGASAGELF
TRBJ1-2	NA	TRBV6-6	ASDKTNGANYGYT
TRBJ1-4	NA	TRBV28	ASTRRLHEKLF
TRBJ1-1	TRBD1	TRBV7-6	ASSPLSHRGQNTEAF
TRBJ2-1	TRBD2	TRBV6-5	ASSYSSGGYNEQF
TRBJ1-6	NA	TRBV2	ASRRQPVASSPLH
TRBJ2-1	TRBD1	TRBV5-4	ASSKGTGDEQF
TRBJ2-1	TRBD2	TRBV2	ASRPGLAGNEQF
TRBJ1-1	NA	TRBV7-9	ASSSLWRTNNTEAF
TRBJ2-7	NA	TRBV5-5	ASSLQHSYEQY
TRBJ1-1	NA	TRBV19	ASSIGPQGKRMNTEAF
TRBJ2-7	NA	TRBV19	ASSMGGQLTYEQY
TRBJ1-5	NA	TRBV29-1	SVGQGLRQPQH
TRBJ2-6	NA	TRBV19	ASSQRNSGANVLT
TRBJ2-3	NA	TRBV9	ASSALRDTDTQY
TRBJ1-4	NA	TRBV7-9	ASSLGQGTNEKLF
TRBJ2-3	TRBD2	TRBV6-5	ASRHGTTTDTQY
TRBJ1-1	TRBD1	TRBV13	ASSSSGTGGKSEAF
TRBJ2-7	NA	TRBV5-1	ASSLQGTASYEQY
TRBJ1-5	TRBD1	TRBV28	ASSLSGTGMGQPQH
TRBJ1-1	TRBD1	TRBV2	AIQDRVNTEAF
TRBJ2-3	NA	TRBV6-6	ASSYLNADTQY
TRBJ1-1	TRBD1	TRBV5-6	ASRNPGTGVDTEAF
TRBJ2-7	TRBD1	TRBV14	ASSQDQGGWEQY
TRBJ2-7	NA	TRBV6-1	ASSQAYQLPTRQY
TRBJ1-3	TRBD1	TRBV9	ASSDDRGYSGNTIY
TRBJ1-1	NA	TRBV5-1	ASSLVNLNTEAF
TRBJ1-5	NA	TRBV10-3	AISESEVNQPQH
TRBJ2-7	TRBD2	TRBV5-1	ASSLDAAGSGEQY
TRBJ2-7	TRBD2	TRBV28	ASSLISSGAYEQY
TRBJ2-7	NA	TRBV5-1	ASSLILGQKAYEQY
TRBJ1-2	TRBD1	TRBV2	ASSETGARRGYT
TRBJ1-5	NA	TRBV27	ASSFAGVGQPQH
TRBJ1-1	TRBD1	TRBV18	ASSPTGETEAF
TRBJ2-3	NA	TRBV6-4	ASSPGHSTDTQY
TRBJ2-5	NA	TRBV11-2	ATSGRASLQETQY
TRBJ1-6	NA	TRBV9	ASSGAGYGSPLH
TRBJ2-1	TRBD1	TRBV18	ASSPLGTGPYNEQF
TRBJ1-1	NA	TRBV5-1	ASSLDPSNTEAF
TRBJ2-5	TRBD1	TRBV10-3	ATPTRQGSETQY
TRBJ1-1	NA	TRBV18	ASSRSTGNTEAF
NA	TRBD1	TRBV5-1	ASSAGTGGPYEQY
TRBJ2-2	TRBD2	TRBV7-3	ASSLLGRGDTGELF